Shown below are 32 T cell receptor beta chains from a single sample sequenced in a study of brain T cells in children with intractable seizures. Regarding time point: blood from clinic visit 5 months post-surgery; TSC patient then seizure free. The protocol was immunoSEQ multiplex PCR, while the TCRdb copy is restricted to in-frame clones and leaves out a portion. The table has 340,000 or so clones, about 94% seen once. This specimen consisted of peripheral blood, obtained 4 to 5 months after surgery. These receptors were collected from a boy under two years old with tuberous sclerosis and intractable seizures.

V gene TRBV28 combines with J gene TRBJ1-6; D gene ambiguous. The CDR3 length is 15 residues. V lost 6 bases to trimming and J lost 7 bases, with 16 bases between them. Germline CDR1 and CDR2: MDHEN and SYDVKM. CDR3 protein: CASRASGGRNSPLHF. Written as DNA, the CDR3 is TGTGCCAGCAGGGCCAGTGGTGGTAGGAATTCACCCCTCCACTTT.

This clone was detected only once. This chain uses TRBV5-4 with TRBJ1-1; 8 nucleotides agree with TRBD1. The J segment lost 4 bases and the V segment lost 4 bases, leaving 12 bases of the junction unmatched. Germline values: CDR1 SGHNT, CDR2 YYREEE (reference sequence). The CDR3 loop spans 16 amino acids. CDR3 sequence reads: CASSNPHQGAGTEAFF. The CDR3 bases are TGTGCCAGCAGCAACCCGCACCAGGGGGCCGGCACTGAAGCTTTCTTT.

V gene TRBV16 combines with J gene TRBJ1-2, with D possibly TRBD1 on 6 matching bases. The CDR3 is 15 amino acids. In germline, CDR1 is KGHSY, CDR2 FQNENV. V gave up 0 bases and J gave up 5 bases, with 13 bases separating them. In DNA, the CDR3 is TGTGCCAGCAGCCAATCTTCCAGGGGAAAGTATGGCTACACCTTC. This translates into CASSQSSRGKYGYTF. Complete variable domain (other parts from reference TRBV16 and TRBJ1-2): GEEVAQTPKHLVRGEGQKAKLYCAPIKGHSYVFWYQQVLKNEFKFLISFQNENVFDETGMPKERFSAKCLPNSPCSLEIQATKLEDSAVYFCASSQSSRGKYGYTFGSGTRLTVV.

On this clone: The same CDR3 can be traced to other DNA sequences in this sample. This rearrangement joins TRBV19 to TRBJ1-5, with no clear D. The V end was cut by 3 bases, the J end by 0 bases, with 9 bases between. Germline V gives CDR1 LNHDA, CDR2 SQIVND (reference sequence). This CDR3 comprises 15 residues. CDR3: CASSIGLYSNQPQHF. The CDR3, as DNA: TGTGCCAGTAGTATCGGACTATATAGCAATCAGCCCCAGCATTTT.

J is TRBJ1-5 and V is TRBV2; D not resolved. In germline, CDR1 is SNHLY, CDR2 FYNNEI. V was pared by 7 bases and J by 4 bases, with 14 bases between. This CDR3 is 14 amino acids long. The CDR3 bases are TGTGCCAGCAATCCAGGAGGTCGAAATCAGCCCCAGCATTTT. Its protein product is CASNPGGRNQPQHF.

Note on this clone: This same CDR3 is encoded by further DNA sequences in the sample. The chain links TRBV9 to TRBJ1-1, with D uncertain. Trimming shortened V by 0 bases and J by 1 base, and 7 bases separated the two germline ends. Germline-derived CDR1 and CDR2 are SGDLS and YYNGEE. The CDR3 sequence is 14 residues long. CDR3 residues: CASSVGAGNTEAFF. Here the CDR3 DNA reads TGTGCCAGCAGCGTAGGGGCAGGGAACACTGAAGCTTTCTTT.

CDR3: CASSYTVGHTGYTF. The CDR3 DNA reads TGTGCCAGCAGTTACACGGTCGGGCATACTGGCTACACCTTC. The rearrangement uses TRBV6-5 and TRBJ1-2; no definite D call. Germline loops: CDR1 MNHEY, CDR2 SVGAGI. V dropped 2 bases and J dropped 7 bases, with 14 bases sitting between them. The CDR3 contains 14 residues.

The chain has TRBV7-9 and TRBJ2-3, with 15 bases identical to TRBD2. J gave up 4 bases and V 4 bases, and 9 bases lay outside the gene matches. This CDR3 contains 18 residues. Germline CDR1 reads SEHNR; CDR2 reads FQNEAQ (reference sequence). For the CDR3, the DNA is TGTGCCAGCAGCTCCCTGGGGACTAGCGGGGGGCTCGCAGATACGCAGTATTTT. It is translated as CASSSLGTSGGLADTQYF.

V gene TRBV11-2 combines with J gene TRBJ1-1; D unclear. The CDR3 runs to 14 residues. Looked up from germline, CDR1 is SGHAT and CDR2 is FQNNGV. V was shortened by 4 bases and J by 6 bases, with 15 bases between the two germline ends. The CDR3 protein is CASSSTRLGAEAFF. DNA of the CDR3: TGTGCCAGCAGCTCCACGAGGCTCGGGGCTGAAGCTTTCTTT.

The V call is TRBV28, the J call TRBJ2-7; 7 bases fit TRBD1. After removal of 3 bases from V and 3 bases from J, the junction contained 5 bases not matched to a gene. There are 14 residues in the CDR3. The V gene's germline CDR1 is MDHEN and CDR2 SYDVKM. CDR3 DNA: TGTGCCAGCAGTTTGACAGGGAAGGACTACGAGCAGTACTTC. It codes for CASSLTGKDYEQYF.

CDR3 amino acids: CASSPDLAGEETQYF. The CDR3 DNA sequence: TGTGCCAGCAGCCCAGATTTAGCGGGGGAAGAGACCCAGTACTTC. The rearrangement joins TRBV9 to TRBJ2-5, with 9 positions matching TRBD2. Germline V gives CDR1 SGDLS, CDR2 YYNGEE. The V segment lost 4 bases and the J segment 3 bases; nucleotides outside the gene matches: 7. There are 15 residues in the CDR3.

The chain recombines TRBV11-1 with TRBJ2-1; 9 bases map to TRBD2. This CDR3 is built from 15 residues. The germline gives CDR1 SGHAT, CDR2 FQDESV (reference sequence). The V segment lost 4 bases and the J segment 3 bases; nucleotides outside the gene matches: 4. DNA of the CDR3: TGTGCCAGCAGCTCCGGGACTAGCTACTACAATGAGCAGTTCTTC. The encoded protein is CASSSGTSYYNEQFF.

This chain joins TRBV11-2 and TRBJ2-1; TRBD2 matches at 8 bases. The CDR3 covers 14 residues. The V segment lost 5 bases and the J segment 12 bases; nucleotides outside the gene matches: 12. Germline lookup yields CDR1 SGHAT and CDR2 FQNNGV. CDR3 bases: TGTGCCAGCAGCGTGGGACTAGGCCCTGAATGGCAGTTCTTC. It encodes CASSVGLGPEWQFF.

This chain links TRBV7-9 with TRBJ2-4, with a weak D call TRBD2 (5 bases). This CDR3 is built from 16 residues. Germline CDR1 SEHNR, CDR2 FQNEAQ (reference sequence). V lost 4 bases and J lost 8, with 21 bases in between. As DNA, the CDR3 is TGTGCCAGCAGCTCCCAGGTTGTGAGGGATCGGGACATTCAGTACTTC. This sequence encodes CASSSQVVRDRDIQYF.

The V and J genes are TRBV7-6 and TRBJ1-1; D gene ambiguous. Germline values: CDR1 SGHVS, CDR2 FNYEAQ. V shed 4 bases and J shed 9 bases, with 15 bases lying between them. CDR3 length: 13 amino acids. The CDR3 bases are TGTGCCAGCAGCTGGCGGGGTAGTGGGCAAGCTTTCTTT. It specifies CASSWRGSGQAFF.

The chain carries TRBV15 and TRBJ1-2, with TRBD1 matching 8 bases. The V and J ends lost 5 bases and 8 bases, in that order; junction bases with no gene match: 13. In germline, CDR1 is LNHNV, CDR2 YYDKDF (reference sequence). This CDR3 comprises 15 residues. CDR3 DNA sequence: TGTGCCACCAGCTCAAGACAGGGGTCGTTGCTCGGCTACACCTTC. Its translation: CATSSRQGSLLGYTF.

The J gene is TRBJ2-4, the V gene TRBV5-6, with 9 bases lining up with TRBD1. This CDR3 has 14 amino acids. The V gene's germline CDR1 is SGHDT and CDR2 YYEEEE. Trimming at V came to 4 bases and at J to 3 bases, leaving 2 bases not matched to a gene. The CDR3 is CASSQTGGKNIQYF. CDR3 bases: TGTGCCAGCAGCCAGACAGGGGGCAAAAACATTCAGTACTTC. The full variable domain, its missing parts supplied by reference TRBV5-6 and TRBJ2-4, is DAGVTQSPTHLIKTRGQQVTLRCSPKSGHDTVSWYQQALGQGPQFIFQYYEEEERQRGNFPDRFSGHQFPNYSSELNVNALLLGDSALYLCASSQTGGKNIQYFGAGTRLSVL.

The rearrangement uses TRBV15 and TRBJ2-2; D is possibly TRBD1 (5 bases). Germline V gene sequence: CDR1 LNHNV, CDR2 YYDKDF (reference sequence). V lost 0 bases to trimming and J lost 3 bases, with 14 bases between them. The CDR3 is made up of 17 amino acids. In DNA form, the CDR3 reads TGTGCCACCAGCAGAGATCTCTGGGTAGGGGACACCGGGGAGCTGTTTTTT. Protein sequence: CATSRDLWVGDTGELFF.

The chain recombines TRBV3-1 (or the pseudogene TRBV3-2) with TRBJ2-1; 9 bases agree with TRBD1. The CDR3 length is 14 residues. CDR1 LGHDT and CDR2 YNNKEL come from the germline V gene (reference sequence). The junction had 5 bases not matched to a gene; V was cut back by 3 bases and J by 8 bases. This chain's CDR3 is CASSHGTGNDEQFF. As DNA, the CDR3 is TGTGCCAGCAGCCACGGGACAGGGAACGATGAGCAGTTCTTC.

The rearrangement links TRBV3-1 (or the pseudogene TRBV3-2) to TRBJ1-2; D is unclear. This CDR3 has 16 residues. Per the germline V gene, CDR1 is LGHDT and CDR2 is YNNKEL (reference sequence). The germline V and J ends were trimmed by 0 bases and 4 bases, with 15 bases remaining between them. The CDR3 is CASSQDPRDSGYGYTF. The CDR3, as DNA: TGTGCCAGCAGCCAAGATCCGAGGGATTCGGGCTATGGCTACACCTTC.

The DNA of the CDR3 is TGCGCCAGCAGCTACCGGGAGCCCTACGAGCAGTACTTC. The encoded protein is CASSYREPYEQYF. The V call is TRBV5-1, the J call TRBJ2-7; TRBD2 is a possible D gene (6 bases). Germline V gene data show CDR1 as SGHRS and CDR2 as YFSETQ. The CDR3 is made up of 13 amino acids. V dropped 3 bases and J dropped 2 bases, with 9 bases sitting between them.

In its sample, this clone was seen once. The genes are TRBV4-2 and TRBJ2-5; TRBD2 agrees at 9 bases. Trimming removed 3 bases from V and 3 bases from J; junction bases left unmatched: 5. Germline-derived CDR1 and CDR2 are LGHNA and YNFKEQ. The CDR3 runs 15 residues. In nucleotides, the CDR3 is TGTGCCAGCAGCCAGTTACTAGCGGGCGAAGAGACCCAGTACTTC. It encodes CASSQLLAGEETQYF.

CDR3 bases: TGTGCCAGCAACCCCGCAGGACGTAAGGCAGATACGCAGTATTTT. This sequence encodes CASNPAGRKADTQYF. V is TRBV6-5 and J is TRBJ2-3; D uncertain. Germline loops: CDR1 MNHEY, CDR2 SVGAGI. The CDR3 covers 15 residues. Trimming removed 7 bases from V and 4 bases from J, with 18 bases in between.

The chain carries TRBV5-4 and TRBJ1-4, with D unclear. This CDR3 contains 14 residues. Trimming took off 0 bases at V and 4 bases at J, with 7 bases between the two ends. CDR1 and CDR2 from the germline V gene are SGHNT and YYREEE (reference sequence). As DNA, the CDR3 is TGTGCCAGCAGCTTGGGCAGAGTTAATGAAAAACTGTTTTTT. Protein product: CASSLGRVNEKLFF.

The J gene is TRBJ2-3, the V gene TRBV2; 14 bases map to TRBD2. The V segment lost 6 bases and the J segment 4 bases; nucleotides outside the gene matches: 6. The CDR3 is 16 amino acids. Germline CDR1 is SNHLY and CDR2 is FYNNEI. CDR3 bases: TGTGCCAGCAGGGGGACTAGCGGGAGCAATCCAGATACGCAGTATTTT. It codes for CASRGTSGSNPDTQYF.

CDR3 loop: CASSHPGLGAEQFF. The CDR3 region has the DNA TGCGCCAGCAGCCATCCGGGACTAGGGGCTGAGCAGTTCTTC. The rearrangement joins TRBV4-1 to TRBJ2-1; 8 positions match TRBD2. CDR3 length: 14 amino acids. V dropped 3 bases and J dropped 9; count of bases not matched to a gene: 7. Germline V lookup: CDR1 MGHRA, CDR2 YSYEKL.

The chain employs TRBV5-1 and TRBJ2-3; TRBD1 agrees at 11 bases. J lost 5 bases, V lost 4 bases, and 6 bases had no gene match. The CDR3 is made up of 15 amino acids. Germline V CDR1 and CDR2: SGHRS, YFSETQ. In nucleotides, the CDR3 is TGCGCCAGCAGCATCCCGGGACAGGGGGAAGATACGCAGTATTTT. It codes for CASSIPGQGEDTQYF.

The chain joins TRBV1 to TRBJ1-2; TRBD1 is the table's D call, not checked against the DNA. TRBV1 constitutes a pseudogene. CDR3 length: 17 amino acids. The CDR3 spells CTSSQPGYGQDRYGYTF. As DNA, the CDR3 is TGCACCAGCAGCCAACCGGGGTACGGACAGGACCGCTATGGCTACACCTTC.

The table lists this clone with a count of one. The chain carries TRBV2 and TRBJ2-7; D is possibly TRBD1 (5 bases). V was trimmed by 2 bases and J by 2 bases, leaving 7 bases between them. This CDR3 spans 13 amino acids. From germline, CDR1 is SNHLY and CDR2 FYNNEI. For the CDR3, the DNA is TGTGCCAGCAGTGAACAGGGCACCTACGAGCAGTACTTC. Translation gives CASSEQGTYEQYF.

The CDR3 is CSVVGENTEAFF. The CDR3 DNA reads as TGCAGCGTTGTGGGGGAGAACACTGAAGCTTTCTTT. The chain has TRBV29-1 and TRBJ1-1, with a weak D call TRBD1 (5 bases). Deletions cut 4 bases from V and 1 base from J, with 7 bases between. CDR3 size: 12 residues. Germline-derived CDR1 and CDR2 are SQVTM and ANQGSEA. Based on the CDR3 plus reference TRBV29-1 and TRBJ1-1, the full variable domain is SAVISQKPSRDICQRGTSLTIQCQVDSQVTMMFWYRQQPGQSLTLIATANQGSEATYESGFVIDKFPISRPNLTFSTLTVSNMSPEDSSIYLCSVVGENTEAFFGQGTRLTVV.

The chain is built from TRBV6-1 and TRBJ1-6, with a possible D match to TRBD1 (5 bases). The V gene lost 8 bases and the J gene lost 8 bases, with 16 bases spanning the gap. The CDR3 extends over 14 amino acids. Germline-derived CDR1 and CDR2 are MNHNS and SASEGT. The CDR3 here is CASQRRDGDSPLHF. The CDR3 DNA follows: TGTGCCAGCCAAAGAAGGGACGGAGATTCACCCCTCCACTTT.

J is TRBJ2-7 and V is TRBV2; TRBD2 agrees at 8 bases. CDR1 SNHLY and CDR2 FYNNEI come from the germline V gene. This CDR3 contains 14 residues. V was clipped by 3 bases and J by 5 bases; unmatched bases: 6. The CDR3 here is CASSDERGRNEQYF. The CDR3 coding sequence is TGTGCCAGCAGTGACGAGCGGGGGCGGAACGAGCAGTACTTC.